This note documents a single T cell receptor (beta chain) sequence. All of the donors resided in Nashville, Tennessee, and each was a Caucasian adult. The data were obtained in a study of shared clonotypes between healthy human individuals. Unsorted PBMC DNA was sequenced on ten immunoSEQ deep assay plates. Clones were sequenced by immunoSEQ multiplex PCR, and TCRdb holds only the in-frame ones, with some missing. This table holds a few hundred thousand clones, approximately 79% found once. Germline V gene lookup returns CDR1 SNHLY and CDR2 FYNNEI. V shed 7 bases and J 3 bases; nucleotides not matched to a gene: 7. The CDR3 contains 16 residues.

What was sequenced was PBMCs. This receptor was identified in a woman in her 40s in good health. Some clones in this sample may be carry-over from other donors' samples. The gene calls are TRBV2 and TRBJ2-3; 13 positions match TRBD2. The CDR3 sequence is CASTVGTSGKTDTQYF. In DNA, the CDR3 is TGTGCCAGCACGGTGGGGACTAGCGGGAAAACAGATACGCAGTATTTT.